Below, 16 T cell receptor beta chains from the same sample are listed, as sequenced in a study of T cell responses to AZD1222 COVID-19 vaccine. The method was immunoSEQ multiplex PCR; TCRdb's version includes in-frame clones alone and lacks a portion of them. The sample lists more than 80,000 clones; 70% to 90% were seen once. Sequenced material: peripheral blood, taken on day 0 of AZD1222 vaccination. The receptors were gathered from an adult in good health.

This sequence joins TRBV7-2 and TRBJ1-2; perhaps TRBD1 as D (5 bases). CDR3 size: 13 residues. V was pared by 6 bases and J by 2 bases, with 10 bases between. Germline CDR1 is SGHTA and CDR2 is FQGNSA. The CDR3 loop reads CASSRTQNYGYTF. CDR3 sequence (DNA): TGTGCCAGCAGTCGGACACAGAACTATGGCTACACCTTC.

Here the CDR3 reads CASSLQGGPGNTIYF. The CDR3 nucleotides read TGCGCCAGCAGCTTACAGGGGGGTCCTGGAAACACCATATATTTT. V gene TRBV4-1 combines with J gene TRBJ1-3; 8 positions agree with TRBD1. CDR3 length equals 15 residues. Germline lookup yields CDR1 MGHRA and CDR2 YSYEKL. J gave up 2 bases and V 5 bases, and 5 bases lay outside the gene matches.

The chain joins TRBV19 to TRBJ1-5, with 8 bases that match TRBD1. In germline, CDR1 is LNHDA, CDR2 SQIVND (reference sequence). The CDR3 totals 15 residues. The junction had 11 bases not matched to a gene; V was cut back by 8 bases and J by 5 bases. DNA for the CDR3: TGTGCCAGTGGACAGGGTTTCCGTGGTGATCAGCCCCAGCATTTT. Its translation: CASGQGFRGDQPQHF.

V usage is TRBV29-1 and J usage is TRBJ2-3, with D unclear. V shed 4 bases and J shed 0 bases, with 8 bases lying between them. Looked up from germline, CDR1 is SQVTM and CDR2 is ANQGSEA. The CDR3 runs to 13 residues. CDR3: CSVGGGSTDTQYF. The DNA for the CDR3 is TGCAGCGTTGGCGGCGGAAGCACAGATACGCAGTATTTT.

This chain links TRBV3-1 (or the pseudogene TRBV3-2) with TRBJ1-3; D is unresolved. CDR1 LGHDT and CDR2 YNNKEL come from the germline V gene (reference sequence). The ends were cut back, 5 bases at V and 0 bases at J, with 2 bases in the middle. CDR3 length: 12 amino acids. This chain's CDR3 is CASSDSGNTIYF. CDR3 sequence (DNA): TGTGCCAGCAGCGACTCTGGAAACACCATATATTTT.

The V gene is TRBV7-2, the J gene TRBJ2-3; 8 bases are shared with TRBD2. With 5 bases clipped from V and 4 bases from J, the junction kept 5 bases outside the gene matches. There are 14 residues in the CDR3. In germline, CDR1 is SGHTA, CDR2 FQGNSA. The CDR3 nucleotides are TGTGCCAGCAGCCTACAGACTAGCGCAGATACGCAGTATTTT. Translation: CASSLQTSADTQYF.

V is TRBV7-2 and J is TRBJ2-2, with D tentatively TRBD2 (5 bases). Germline loops: CDR1 SGHTA, CDR2 FQGNSA. V shed 2 bases and J shed 5 bases, with 18 bases lying between them. CDR3 length equals 17 residues. This chain's CDR3 is CASSLIPQRTRTGELFF. DNA of the CDR3: TGTGCCAGCAGCTTAATTCCCCAGCGGACGCGTACCGGGGAGCTGTTTTTT.

This clone appeared a single time. This chain links TRBV4-3 with TRBJ1-2; no clear D gene. The germline V gene encodes CDR1 LGHNA and CDR2 YSLEER. There are 20 residues in the CDR3. V gave up 0 bases and J gave up 4 bases, with 27 bases separating them. CDR3 loop: CASSQDPEKIISPDFYGYTF. CDR3 coding DNA: TGCGCCAGCAGCCAAGATCCGGAGAAGATCATCTCTCCAGATTTCTATGGCTACACCTTC.

The genes are TRBV7-3 and TRBJ1-1; D is perhaps TRBD1 (5 bases). V was pared by 5 bases and J by 4 bases, with 17 bases between. Germline-derived CDR1 and CDR2 are SGHTA and FQGTGA. This CDR3 contains 15 residues. CDR3 sequence: CASSQRAGMSTEAFF. The DNA for the CDR3 is TGTGCCAGCAGCCAAAGGGCAGGGATGAGCACTGAAGCTTTCTTT.

This chain uses TRBV27 with TRBJ1-4; tentatively, D is TRBD1 (6 bases). The CDR3 loop spans 18 amino acids. Germline lookup yields CDR1 MNHEY and CDR2 SMNVEV (reference sequence). V lost 1 base and J lost 0, with 15 bases in between. CDR3 DNA sequence: TGTGCCAGCAGTTTATTCGGGGGGCCCGGGTCAACTAATGAAAAACTGTTTTTT. Translating gives CASSLFGGPGSTNEKLFF.

The chain links TRBV28 to TRBJ1-2; D remains ambiguous. This CDR3 region has 15 residues. CDR1 is MDHEN and CDR2 is SYDVKM in the germline V gene. The V end lost 3 bases, the J end lost 1 base, and 12 bases lay between the germline ends. CDR3 coding DNA: TGTGCCAGCAGTTTTCTAGCCACGGGTAACTATGGCTACACCTTC. This encodes CASSFLATGNYGYTF.

This clone was detected a few times. The chain joins TRBV28 to TRBJ1-2; D possibly corresponds to TRBD1 (6 bases). Trimming took 6 bases from V and 0 from J, leaving 14 bases between them. The CDR3 has 15 amino acids. Germline V lookup: CDR1 MDHEN, CDR2 SYDVKM. The CDR3 region has the DNA TGTGCCAGCAGGCCCTGGACAGCGGCTAACTATGGCTACACCTTC. Encoded protein: CASRPWTAANYGYTF.

V usage is TRBV6-2 or TRBV6-3 and J usage is TRBJ2-1, with 11 bases aligning to TRBD2. The V and J ends lost 6 bases and 5 bases, in that order; junction bases with no gene match: 6. The CDR3 has 15 residues. Germline CDR1 is MNHEY and CDR2 is SVGEGT. The CDR3 DNA follows: TGTGCCAGCAGCCCGGGACTAGCGGACCACAATGAGCAGTTCTTC. Its protein product is CASSPGLADHNEQFF.

This clone was seen more than once but under ten times. The V call is TRBV4-2, the J call TRBJ1-3; D remains ambiguous. This CDR3 contains 17 residues. Trimming cost V 0 bases and J 0 bases, with 12 bases left between them. Per germline, CDR1 LGHNA and CDR2 YNFKEQ. The CDR3 bases are TGTGCCAGCAGCCAAGATCCCTTCCGAAACTCTGGAAACACCATATATTTT. Its protein product is CASSQDPFRNSGNTIYF.

J is TRBJ1-6 and V is TRBV11-3; D is perhaps TRBD1 (6 bases). Trimming shortened V by 0 bases and J by 7 bases, and 16 bases separated the two germline ends. Germline V CDR1 and CDR2: SGHNT, YENEEA. The CDR3 has 17 amino acids. As DNA, the CDR3 is TGTGCCAGCAGCTTAGACAGGGGCGTCCCTCTGAATTCACCCCTCCACTTT. This sequence encodes CASSLDRGVPLNSPLHF.

The chain employs TRBV11-2 and TRBJ1-4; D is unresolved. V lost 5 bases, J lost 4 bases, and 14 bases lay in between. CDR1 and CDR2 from the germline V gene are SGHAT and FQNNGV. This CDR3 is built from 15 residues. The CDR3 coding sequence is TGTGCCAGCAGCCATCCCTTGTTCCTTAATGAAAAACTGTTTTTT. Residues: CASSHPLFLNEKLFF.